The 4 T cell receptor beta chains below were found in one sample sequenced in a study of OX40 agonist ivuxolimab in advanced cancers. Sequencing used immunoSEQ multiplex PCR; TCRdb keeps in-frame clones, though not all of them. The sample lists some 89,000 clones, about 80% occurring once. Here the sequenced sample was CD4+ or CD8+ T cells sorted from blood, taken in a trial of the OX40 agonist ivuxolimab. The receptors were sampled from an adult with an advanced solid tumor such as melanoma, head and neck, liver or kidney cancer.

The chain combines TRBV2 with TRBJ1-4, with D tentatively TRBD1 (6 bases). The V end was cut by 7 bases, the J end by 8 bases, with 17 bases between. CDR1 SNHLY and CDR2 FYNNEI come from the germline V gene. This CDR3 has 14 residues. CDR3 amino acids: CASTQEGGREKLFF. CDR3 DNA: TGTGCCAGCACTCAAGAGGGGGGGCGCGAAAAACTGTTTTTT.

In DNA, the CDR3 is TGCGCCAGCAGCCAAGTAAGGCAGAACACTGAAGCTTTCTTT. Its translation: CASSQVRQNTEAFF. V gene TRBV4-3 combines with J gene TRBJ1-1; D uncertain. There are 14 residues in the CDR3. CDR1 and CDR2 (germline): LGHNA, YSLEER. Trimming left V 1 base short and J 1 base short, with 7 bases between.

This chain joins TRBV27 and TRBJ2-1; D remains ambiguous. The germline CDR1 and CDR2 sequences are MNHEY and SMNVEV (reference sequence). Trimming cost V 3 bases and J 8 bases, with 8 bases left between them. The CDR3 extends over 12 amino acids. The CDR3 nucleotides are TGTGCCAGCAGTTTGATGGGGTATGAGCAGTTCTTC. Its protein product is CASSLMGYEQFF.

This clone was picked up a small number of times. The rearrangement joins TRBV5-1 to TRBJ1-5; D is possibly TRBD1 (5 bases). The V and J ends lost 0 bases and 5 bases respectively, with 12 bases between them. This CDR3 contains 15 residues. Germline V gene lookup returns CDR1 SGHRS and CDR2 YFSETQ. CDR3 sequence: CASSLDGALDQPQHF. The CDR3 coding sequence is TGCGCCAGCAGCTTGGACGGGGCTCTAGATCAGCCCCAGCATTTT. The full variable domain, with the rest looked up from reference TRBV5-1 and TRBJ1-5, is KAGVTQTPRYLIKTRGQQVTLSCSPISGHRSVSWYQQTPGQGLQFLFEYFSETQRNKGNFPGRFSGRQFSNSRSEMNVSTLELGDSALYLCASSLDGALDQPQHFGDGTRLSIL.